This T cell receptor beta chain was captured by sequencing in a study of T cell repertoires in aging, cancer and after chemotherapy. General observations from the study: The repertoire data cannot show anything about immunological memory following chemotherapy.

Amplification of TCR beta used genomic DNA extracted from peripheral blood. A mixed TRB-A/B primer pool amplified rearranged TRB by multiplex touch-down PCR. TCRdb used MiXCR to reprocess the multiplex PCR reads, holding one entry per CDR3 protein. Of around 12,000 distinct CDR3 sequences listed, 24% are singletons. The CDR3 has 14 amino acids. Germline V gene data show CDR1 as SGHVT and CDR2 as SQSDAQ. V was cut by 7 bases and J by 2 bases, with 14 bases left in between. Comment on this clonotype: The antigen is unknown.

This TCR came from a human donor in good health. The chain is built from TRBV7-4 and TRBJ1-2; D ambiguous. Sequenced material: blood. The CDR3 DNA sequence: TGTGCCAGCACTCTGGACCAGAGGAACTATGGCTACACCTTC. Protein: CASTLDQRNYGYTF.